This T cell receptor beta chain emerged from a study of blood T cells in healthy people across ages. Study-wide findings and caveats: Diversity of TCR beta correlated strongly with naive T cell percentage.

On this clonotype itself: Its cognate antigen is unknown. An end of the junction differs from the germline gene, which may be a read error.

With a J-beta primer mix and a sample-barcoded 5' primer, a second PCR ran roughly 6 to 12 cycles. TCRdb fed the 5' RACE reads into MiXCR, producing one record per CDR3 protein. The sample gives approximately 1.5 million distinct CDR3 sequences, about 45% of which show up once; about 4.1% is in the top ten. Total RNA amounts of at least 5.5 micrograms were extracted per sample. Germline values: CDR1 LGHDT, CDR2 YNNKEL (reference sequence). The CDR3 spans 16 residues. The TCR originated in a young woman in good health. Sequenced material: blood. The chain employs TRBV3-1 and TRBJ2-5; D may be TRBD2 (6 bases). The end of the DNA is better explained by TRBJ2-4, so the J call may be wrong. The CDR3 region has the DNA TGTACCAGCAGCCCGCGGACCTTGGAACGGGGGAACATTCAGTACTTC. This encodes CTSSPRTLERGNIQYF.